These 5 T cell receptor beta chains share one sample of origin, sequenced in a study of CD8+ T cells in alopecia areata. RNA, once extracted, was reverse transcribed into cDNA for use as the sequencing template. The method was immunoSEQ multiplex PCR; TCRdb's version includes in-frame clones alone and lacks a portion of them. Seen here are over 70,000 clones, 66% observed once, and the top ten hold 23%. Sample treatment: oral pan-JAK inhibitor, 5-10 mg twice daily. The source material was CD8+ T cells sorted from blood, sampled at week 24, from a patient treated with tofacitinib. The receptors were gathered from a human donor with alopecia areata.

The chain is built from TRBV5-6 and TRBJ2-7; TRBD2 matches 7 bases. CDR3 length: 13 residues. Germline assignment: CDR1 SGHDT and CDR2 YYEEEE. The V gene end was trimmed by 2 bases and the J gene end by 3 bases; junction bases not matched to a gene: 2. CDR3 nucleotides: TGTGCCAGCAGCTTCGGCGGGAGCTACGAGCAGTACTTC. It specifies CASSFGGSYEQYF.

This chain connects TRBV6-5 to TRBJ2-3; D may be TRBD1 or TRBD2 (7 bases each). From germline, CDR1 is MNHEY and CDR2 SVGAGI. CDR3 size: 15 residues. V dropped 4 bases and J dropped 3 bases, with 14 bases sitting between them. The CDR3 region has the DNA TGTGCCAGCAGTTCAAACAGGGGAGGGACAGATACGCAGTATTTT. It translates to CASSSNRGGTDTQYF.

The chain combines TRBV14 with TRBJ2-2; 8 bases map to TRBD1. Trimming cost V 6 bases and J 13 bases; bases outside gene matches: 13. Germline V lookup: CDR1 SGHDN, CDR2 FVKESK. The CDR3 spans 14 residues. The CDR3 here is CASRGTGSAHRLFF. The CDR3 nucleotides read TGTGCCAGCAGGGGGACAGGCTCTGCTCATCGGCTGTTTTTT.

The rearrangement uses TRBV7-9 and TRBJ2-5; 8 positions agree with TRBD2. Germline CDR1 is SEHNR and CDR2 is FQNEAQ (reference sequence). V dropped 5 bases and J dropped 11; count of bases not matched to a gene: 4. The CDR3 totals 11 residues. DNA of the CDR3: TGTGCCAGCAGCCAGGGACTAGGGCAGTACTTC. Its protein is CASSQGLGQYF.

The genes are TRBV5-1 and TRBJ1-3, with D possibly being TRBD1 (5 bases). With 5 bases removed from V and 6 bases from J, the gap between germline ends came to 9 bases. The germline CDR1 and CDR2 sequences are SGHRS and YFSETQ. The CDR3 covers 12 residues. The CDR3 is CASRDIENTIYF. CDR3 nucleotides: TGCGCCAGCAGGGACATCGAAAACACCATATATTTT.